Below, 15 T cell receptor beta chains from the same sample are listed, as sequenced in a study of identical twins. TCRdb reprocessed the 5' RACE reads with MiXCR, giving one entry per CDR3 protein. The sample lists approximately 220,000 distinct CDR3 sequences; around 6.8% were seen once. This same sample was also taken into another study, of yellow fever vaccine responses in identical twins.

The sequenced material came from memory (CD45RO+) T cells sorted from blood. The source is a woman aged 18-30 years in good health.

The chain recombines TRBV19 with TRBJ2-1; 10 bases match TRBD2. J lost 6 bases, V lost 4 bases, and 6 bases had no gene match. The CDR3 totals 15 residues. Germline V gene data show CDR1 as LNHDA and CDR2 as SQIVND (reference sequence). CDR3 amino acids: CASSNPSGRGNEQFF. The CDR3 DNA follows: TGTGCCAGTAGTAACCCTAGCGGGAGAGGCAATGAGCAGTTCTTC.

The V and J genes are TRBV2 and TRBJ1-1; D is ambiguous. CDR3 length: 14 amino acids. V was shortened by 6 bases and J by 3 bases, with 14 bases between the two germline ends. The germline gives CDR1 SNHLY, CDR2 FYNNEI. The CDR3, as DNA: TGTGCCAGCAGGATCTCGCAGGACCACACTGAAGCTTTCTTT. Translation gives CASRISQDHTEAFF.

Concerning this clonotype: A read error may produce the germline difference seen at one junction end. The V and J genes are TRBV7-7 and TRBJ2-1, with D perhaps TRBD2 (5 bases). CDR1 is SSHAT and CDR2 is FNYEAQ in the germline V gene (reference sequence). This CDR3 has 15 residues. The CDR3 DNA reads TGTGCTAGCAGCTTAGAACTTCGGACTCCATGGGAGCAGTTCTTC. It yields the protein CASSLELRTPWEQFF. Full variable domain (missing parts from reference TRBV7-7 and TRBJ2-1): GAGVSQSPRYKVTKRGQDVTLRCDPISSHATLYWYQQALGQGPEFLTYFNYEAQPDKSGLPSDRFSAERPEGSISTLTIQRTEQRDSAMYRCASSLELRTPWEQFFGPGTRLTVL.

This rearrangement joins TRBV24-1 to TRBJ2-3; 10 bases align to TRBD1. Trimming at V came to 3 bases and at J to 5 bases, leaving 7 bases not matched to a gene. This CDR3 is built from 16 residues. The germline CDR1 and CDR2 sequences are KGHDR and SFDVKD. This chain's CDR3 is CATSDPGTGVVDTQYF. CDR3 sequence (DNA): TGTGCCACCAGTGATCCCGGGACAGGGGTGGTAGATACGCAGTATTTT.

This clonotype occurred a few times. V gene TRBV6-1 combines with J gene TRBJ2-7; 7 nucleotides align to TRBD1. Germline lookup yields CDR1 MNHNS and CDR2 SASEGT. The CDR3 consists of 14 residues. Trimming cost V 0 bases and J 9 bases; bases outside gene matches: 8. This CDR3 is CASSEAGGAMGQYF. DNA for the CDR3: TGTGCCAGCAGTGAAGCAGGGGGCGCGATGGGGCAGTACTTC.

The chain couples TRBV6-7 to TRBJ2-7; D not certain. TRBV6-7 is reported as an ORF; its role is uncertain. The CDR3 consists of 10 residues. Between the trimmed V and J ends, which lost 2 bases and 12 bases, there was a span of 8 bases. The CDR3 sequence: CASSYNDGYF. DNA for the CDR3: TGTGCCAGCAGTTACAATGACGGGTACTTC.

CDR3 region: CASRGGFSGEQPQHF. DNA of the CDR3: TGTGCCAGCAGGGGTGGCTTTTCGGGGGAACAGCCCCAGCATTTT. This rearrangement joins TRBV25-1 to TRBJ1-5; TRBD1 is a possible D gene (5 bases). Trimming stripped 6 bases from V and 7 bases from J, with 19 bases between. Germline V gene sequence: CDR1 MGHDK, CDR2 SYGVNS. This CDR3 spans 15 amino acids.

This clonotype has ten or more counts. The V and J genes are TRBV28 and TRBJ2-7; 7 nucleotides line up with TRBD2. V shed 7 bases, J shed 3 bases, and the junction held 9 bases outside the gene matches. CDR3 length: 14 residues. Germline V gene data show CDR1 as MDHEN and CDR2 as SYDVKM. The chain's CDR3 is CASTASGKLYEQYF. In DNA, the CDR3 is TGTGCCAGCACGGCTAGCGGAAAACTCTACGAGCAGTACTTC.

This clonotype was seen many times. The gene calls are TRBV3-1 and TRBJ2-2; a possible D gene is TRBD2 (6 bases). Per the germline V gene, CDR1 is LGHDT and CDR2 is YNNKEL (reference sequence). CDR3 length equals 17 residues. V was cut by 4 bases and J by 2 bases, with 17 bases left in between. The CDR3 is CASSLLYPGTNTGELFF. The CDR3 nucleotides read TGTGCCAGCAGCCTTCTTTACCCCGGGACTAACACCGGGGAGCTGTTTTTT.

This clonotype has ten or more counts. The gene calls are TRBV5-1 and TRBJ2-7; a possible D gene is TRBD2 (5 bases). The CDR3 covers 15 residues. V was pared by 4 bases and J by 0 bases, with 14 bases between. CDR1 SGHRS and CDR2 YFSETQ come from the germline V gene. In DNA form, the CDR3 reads TGCGCCAGCAGCGACTTAGCGTTGGGCTCCTACGAGCAGTACTTC. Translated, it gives CASSDLALGSYEQYF. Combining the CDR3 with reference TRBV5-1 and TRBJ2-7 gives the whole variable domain KAGVTQTPRYLIKTRGQQVTLSCSPISGHRSVSWYQQTPGQGLQFLFEYFSETQRNKGNFPGRFSGRQFSNSRSEMNVSTLELGDSALYLCASSDLALGSYEQYFGPGTRLTVT.

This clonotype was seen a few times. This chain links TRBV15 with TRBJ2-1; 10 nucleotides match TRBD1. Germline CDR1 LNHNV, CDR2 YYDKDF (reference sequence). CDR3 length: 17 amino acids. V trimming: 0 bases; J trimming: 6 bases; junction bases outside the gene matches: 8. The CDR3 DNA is TGTGCCACCAGCAGAGATCGAGGGACAGGGGCCGGCAATGAGCAGTTCTTC. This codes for CATSRDRGTGAGNEQFF.

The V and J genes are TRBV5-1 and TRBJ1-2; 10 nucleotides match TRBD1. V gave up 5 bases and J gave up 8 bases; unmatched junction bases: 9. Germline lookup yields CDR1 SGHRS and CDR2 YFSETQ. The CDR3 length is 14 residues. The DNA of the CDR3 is TGCGCCAGCAGACCGACAGGGGGCGGTGGAGGCTACACCTTC. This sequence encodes CASRPTGGGGGYTF.

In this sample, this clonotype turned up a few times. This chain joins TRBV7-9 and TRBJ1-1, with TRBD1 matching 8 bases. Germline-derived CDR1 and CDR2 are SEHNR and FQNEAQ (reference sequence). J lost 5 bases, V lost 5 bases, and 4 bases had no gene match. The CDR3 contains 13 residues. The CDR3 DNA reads TGTGCCAGCAGCGTCAGGGGGCTGACTGAAGCTTTCTTT. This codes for CASSVRGLTEAFF.

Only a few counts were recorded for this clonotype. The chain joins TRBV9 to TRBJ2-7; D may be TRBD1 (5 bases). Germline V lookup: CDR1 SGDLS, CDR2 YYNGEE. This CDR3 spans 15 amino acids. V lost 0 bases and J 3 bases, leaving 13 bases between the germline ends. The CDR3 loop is CASSVAWGAGYEQYF. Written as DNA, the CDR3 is TGTGCCAGCAGCGTAGCGTGGGGCGCTGGCTACGAGCAGTACTTC.

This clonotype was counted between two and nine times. CDR3 nucleotide sequence: TGCAGTGCTACCACTCGGGCAGGGGGTGGGACCGGGGAGCTGTTTTTT. Translating gives CSATTRAGGGTGELFF. The chain couples TRBV20-1 to TRBJ2-2; TRBD1 agrees at 7 bases. CDR3 length: 16 residues. V shed 4 bases and J 5 bases; nucleotides not matched to a gene: 13. Germline CDR1 and CDR2: DFQATT and SNEGSKA (reference sequence).